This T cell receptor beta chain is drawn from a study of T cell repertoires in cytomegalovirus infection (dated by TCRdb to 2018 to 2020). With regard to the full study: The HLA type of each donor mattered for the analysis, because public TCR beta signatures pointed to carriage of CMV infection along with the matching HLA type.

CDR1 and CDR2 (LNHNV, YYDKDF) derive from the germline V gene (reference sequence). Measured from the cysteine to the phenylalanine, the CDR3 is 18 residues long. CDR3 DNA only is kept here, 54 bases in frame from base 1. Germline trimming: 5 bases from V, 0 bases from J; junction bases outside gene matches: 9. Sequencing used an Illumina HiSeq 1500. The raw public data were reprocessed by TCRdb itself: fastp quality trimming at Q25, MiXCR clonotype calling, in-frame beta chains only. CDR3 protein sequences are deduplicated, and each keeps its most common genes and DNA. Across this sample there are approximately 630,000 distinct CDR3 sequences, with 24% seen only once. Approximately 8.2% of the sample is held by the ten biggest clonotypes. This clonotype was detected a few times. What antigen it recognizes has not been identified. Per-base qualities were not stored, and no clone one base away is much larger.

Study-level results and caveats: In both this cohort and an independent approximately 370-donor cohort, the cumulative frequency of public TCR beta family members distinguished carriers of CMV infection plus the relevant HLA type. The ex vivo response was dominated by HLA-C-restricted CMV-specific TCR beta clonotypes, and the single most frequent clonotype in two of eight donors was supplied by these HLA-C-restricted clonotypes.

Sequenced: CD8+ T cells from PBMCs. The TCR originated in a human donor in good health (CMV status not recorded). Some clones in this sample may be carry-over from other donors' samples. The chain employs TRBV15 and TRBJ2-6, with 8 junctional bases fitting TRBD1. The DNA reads TGTGCCACCAGCCGCCGGGACAGGCACCTCTCTGGGGCCAACGTCCTGACTTTC. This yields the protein CATSRRDRHLSGANVLTF.